One sample yielded the 7 T cell receptor beta chains listed below, sequenced in a study of cytomegalovirus exposure and HLA in healthy donors. It was with 60 Vbeta and 13 Jbeta primers that the PCR ran. The repertoire was sequenced with immunoSEQ multiplex PCR; TCRdb's copy has only in-frame clones and lacks some. The sample comprises approximately 150,000 clones, 80% of which are singletons, and approximately 1.3% rests with the top ten. The sequenced material came from PBMCs. These receptor sequences come from a man aged 30 to 45 in good health and CMV-seronegative.

The CDR3 reads CASTWTSGGPGEQYF. DNA of the CDR3: TGTGCCAGCACCTGGACTAGCGGGGGGCCCGGGGAGCAGTACTTC. The chain combines TRBV28 with TRBJ2-7, with 14 nucleotides matching TRBD2. This CDR3 has 15 residues. Germline CDR1 reads MDHEN; CDR2 reads SYDVKM. V lost 7 bases and J lost 7; bases outside the gene matches: 9.

The V call is TRBV7-2, the J call TRBJ2-5; tentative D call: TRBD2 (5 bases). Trimming left V 1 base short and J 2 bases short, with 8 bases between. Germline CDR1 and CDR2: SGHTA and FQGNSA. The CDR3 length is 14 residues. Written as DNA, the CDR3 is TGTGCCAGCAGCTTAGATCAGCGGCAAGAGACCCAGTACTTC. This gives the protein CASSLDQRQETQYF.

The chain combines TRBV5-1 with TRBJ2-5; the match to TRBD2 covers 15 bases. Trimming at V came to 0 bases and at J to 4 bases, leaving 7 bases not matched to a gene. Germline CDR1 is SGHRS and CDR2 is YFSETQ. This CDR3 has 18 amino acids. The CDR3 region has the DNA TGCGCCAGCAGCTTGGCCGGGACTAGCGGGGGGATTTCAGAGACCCAGTACTTC. Protein product: CASSLAGTSGGISETQYF.

V and J are TRBV28 and TRBJ1-3; TRBD1 matches at 8 bases. This CDR3 has 15 amino acids. Germline V gene lookup returns CDR1 MDHEN and CDR2 SYDVKM. The V and J ends lost 6 bases and 4 bases, in that order; junction bases with no gene match: 8. The CDR3 coding sequence is TGTGCCAGCAGACTCCAGGGGGCAGGGGGAAACACCATATATTTT. Protein sequence: CASRLQGAGGNTIYF.

There are a few counts of this clone. The V and J genes are TRBV6-6 and TRBJ2-2; 7 bases map to TRBD1. Losses at the gene ends were 6 bases for V and 2 bases for J; bases not matched to a gene: 6. CDR1 MNHNY and CDR2 SVGAGI come from the germline V gene (reference sequence). CDR3 length: 15 residues. CDR3 amino acids: CASSLTGENTGELFF. CDR3 bases: TGTGCCAGCAGCCTAACAGGGGAAAACACCGGGGAGCTGTTTTTT.

V and J are TRBV7-2 and TRBJ2-7, with D unclear. Germline V gene data show CDR1 as SGHTA and CDR2 as FQGNSA. The CDR3 contains 13 residues. Trimming took 4 bases from V and 1 from J, leaving 8 bases between them. CDR3 nucleotides: TGTGCCAGCAGCTACTCGTTTTCCTACGAGCAGTACTTC. It yields the protein CASSYSFSYEQYF.

The J gene is TRBJ1-1, the V gene TRBV28; 7 positions agree with TRBD1. Germline trimming cut 5 bases from V and 1 base from J; bases unmatched to any gene: 10. Germline CDR1 reads MDHEN; CDR2 reads SYDVKM. This CDR3 spans 16 amino acids. CDR3 sequence reads: CASSPLDRARNTEAFF. CDR3 bases: TGTGCCAGCAGTCCCCTCGACAGGGCGAGGAACACTGAAGCTTTCTTT.